This T cell receptor (beta chain) was retrieved from a study of post-analysis software for immune sequencing data. The study, taken as a whole, reports: Compared against controls, patients with multiple sclerosis displayed significantly lower normalized Chao1 diversity. When patients were compared with controls, a handful of TRBV segments were more frequent, TRBV5-6, TRBV5-1 and TRBV20-1 among them.

Unique molecular identifiers had been added to the TCR beta cDNA libraries. The source material, roughly 0.9 to 10 million T cells, gave rise to roughly 0.5 million cDNA molecules. One entry per CDR3 protein, called by TCRdb with MiXCR from the PCR reads. The sample yields some 370,000 distinct CDR3 sequences, roughly 30% seen once. V lost 6 bases and J lost 1; bases outside the gene matches: 6. CDR3 length equals 15 residues. Turning to this clonotype: Its target is not known.

Sequences were obtained from blood. The rearrangement uses TRBV12-3 or TRBV12-4 and TRBJ1-5, with 7 bases matching TRBD1. This clonotype was obtained from a girl aged 10 to 17 with multiple sclerosis. The CDR3 nucleotides read TGTGCCAGCAGCTCAACAGGGGAAAGCAATCAGCCCCAGCATTTT. Its protein is CASSSTGESNQPQHF.